The clone carrying this T cell receptor (beta chain) showed up just a few times. The sample comes from a study of T cells after yellow fever vaccination. CDR3 length equals 15 residues. Germline values: CDR1 MGHDK, CDR2 SYGVNS. The V segment lost 3 bases and the J segment 6 bases; nucleotides outside the gene matches: 8. TCRdb called the 5' RACE reads again in MiXCR, with one record for every CDR3 protein. The sample records around 200,000 distinct CDR3 sequences, about 10% being singletons. Sequencing used CD8+ T cells sorted from PBMCs, obtained 15 days after the yellow fever booster vaccination. V gene TRBV25-1 combines with J gene TRBJ2-7; 10 bases are a match to TRBD1. This TCR derives from a man aged 18 to 29 who received the YFV17D yellow fever vaccine. CDR3 coding DNA: TGTGCCAGCAGTGATATTGGGACAGGGGCCCCCGAGCAGTACTTC. This encodes CASSDIGTGAPEQYF.